These 23 T cell receptor beta chains originate from one sample sequenced in a study of T cell clusters in autoimmune cytopenias. Multiplex touch-down PCR amplified TRB using TRB-A and TRB-B pools in one tube. TCRdb reanalyzed the multiplex PCR reads, giving one entry per CDR3 protein sequence and no DNA. This table lists about 4,900 distinct CDR3 sequences. TRB was amplified from about 260 ng of peripheral blood genomic DNA per sample. Source material: peripheral blood. The receptors derive from a human donor with an autoimmune cytopenia or autoimmune hepatitis (not recorded which).

This clonotype shows up as medium-sized by frequency. The chain employs TRBV11-2 and TRBJ2-4; TCRdb gives TRBD2 as the D gene, but with no DNA this cannot be confirmed. The CDR3 sequence is 14 residues long. Germline-derived CDR1 and CDR2 are SGHAT and FQNNGV. The CDR3 loop is CASSVGVRLNIQYF.

The V call is TRBV7-3, the J call TRBJ2-5. Germline lookup yields CDR1 SGHTA and CDR2 FQGTGA. The CDR3 contains 11 residues. CDR3 residues: CASSLLKTQYF.

This sequence joins TRBV12-3 or TRBV12-4 and TRBJ1-1; TCRdb selects TRBD1, and the lack of DNA leaves this call unchecked. The CDR3 sequence is 13 residues long. CDR3: CASSLETGGGAFF.

The rearrangement links TRBV5-1 to TRBJ2-1; the TCRdb call, TRBD2, lacks DNA for checking. This CDR3 is 16 amino acids long. The germline gives CDR1 SGHRS, CDR2 YFSETQ. The CDR3 spells CASTELATSSYNEQFF. The complete variable domain, with remaining parts taken from reference TRBV5-1 and TRBJ2-1, reads KAGVTQTPRYLIKTRGQQVTLSCSPISGHRSVSWYQQTPGQGLQFLFEYFSETQRNKGNFPGRFSGRQFSNSRSEMNVSTLELGDSALYLCASTELATSSYNEQFFGPGTRLTVL.

This chain uses TRBV12-3 or TRBV12-4 with TRBJ2-2. The CDR3 spans 16 residues. The CDR3 loop is CASSFDLSGNTGELFF.

Frequency places this clonotype as medium-sized. The chain is built from TRBV6-5 and TRBJ2-5; the D call from TCRdb, TRBD2, cannot be confirmed without DNA. The CDR3 covers 17 residues. CDR1 and CDR2 from the germline V gene are MNHEY and SVGAGI. CDR3 protein: CASSRARLAGVLETQYF.

This clonotype is medium-sized by frequency. The chain is built from TRBV6-5 and TRBJ2-7; TCRdb lists TRBD2, though no DNA is available to test this call. The CDR3 runs to 16 residues. Germline CDR1 reads MNHEY; CDR2 reads SVGAGI. The chain's CDR3 is CASSYGTSGRIYEQYF.

In terms of frequency, this clonotype is medium-sized. The chain has TRBV6-6 and TRBJ1-1. The CDR3 loop spans 14 amino acids. CDR1 is MNHNY and CDR2 is SVGAGI in the germline V gene (reference sequence). The CDR3 is CASSAVGMNTEAFF.

This rearrangement joins TRBV7-2 to TRBJ2-1; TCRdb returns TRBD2, unconfirmable since there is no DNA. This CDR3 contains 16 residues. Per the germline V gene, CDR1 is SGHTA and CDR2 is FQGNSA. CDR3 amino acids: CASSLMAGGGYNEQFF.

This clonotype is called medium-sized based on its frequency. The chain couples TRBV20-1 to TRBJ2-3. The CDR3 runs to 12 residues. Germline CDR1 DFQATT, CDR2 SNEGSKA (reference sequence). The CDR3: CSASPSADTQYF.

This clonotype is medium-sized by frequency. The chain couples TRBV29-1 to TRBJ2-1; TCRdb lists TRBD2, though no DNA is available to test this call. CDR1 SQVTM and CDR2 ANQGSEA come from the germline V gene. CDR3 size: 15 residues. The CDR3 reads CSGVRLAGVGNEQFF.

This clonotype is medium-sized by frequency. This chain links TRBV30 with TRBJ2-1; TCRdb designates TRBD2, a call that cannot be tested without DNA. Germline loops: CDR1 GTSNPN, CDR2 SVGIG (reference sequence). The CDR3 has 16 amino acids. CDR3 protein: CAWSPPWAGGRNEQFF.

This clonotype is called medium-sized based on its frequency. This chain connects TRBV2 to TRBJ2-5. CDR3 length: 15 amino acids. CDR1 is SNHLY, CDR2 FYNNEI, per germline. The CDR3: CASTESYSMYETQYF.

This clonotype counts as medium-sized by frequency. The gene calls are TRBV7-9 and TRBJ2-7; lacking DNA, the TRBD1 call made by TCRdb goes unchecked. Germline CDR1 reads SEHNR; CDR2 reads FQNEAQ (reference sequence). The CDR3 sequence is 15 residues long. The CDR3 sequence is CASSPPQGHSDEQYF.

V is TRBV27 and J is TRBJ1-6; checking the TCRdb D call of TRBD1 is not possible without DNA. The CDR3 has 17 residues. The germline V gene encodes CDR1 MNHEY and CDR2 SMNVEV (reference sequence). The CDR3 is CASSPAWGARSGSPLHF.

The chain is built from TRBV10-3 and TRBJ2-1; TCRdb's D call of TRBD2 is untestable without DNA. Germline loops: CDR1 ENHRY, CDR2 SYGVKD. The length of the CDR3 is 15 residues. CDR3 protein: CAIKSSLADYNEQFF.

The chain is built from TRBV20-1 and TRBJ1-1; TCRdb proposes TRBD1, but this gene call is untestable without DNA. CDR1 DFQATT and CDR2 SNEGSKA come from the germline V gene (reference sequence). This CDR3 is 16 amino acids long. CDR3 sequence: CSASGGQVLGWTEAFF.

Measured by frequency, this clonotype is medium-sized. The chain couples TRBV12-3 or TRBV12-4 to TRBJ2-5; TCRdb designates TRBD2, a call that cannot be tested without DNA. The CDR3 is 15 residues long. CDR3 in amino acids: CASSPGLAGAETQYF.

The rearrangement links TRBV27 to TRBJ2-7; TCRdb indicates TRBD2, and absent DNA this call remains unverified. The CDR3 extends over 16 amino acids. Germline values: CDR1 MNHEY, CDR2 SMNVEV (reference sequence). CDR3 sequence reads: CASSLSTSGARLEQYF.

The V call is TRBV6-1, the J call TRBJ2-7; the TRBD1 assignment by TCRdb is unverifiable without DNA. The CDR3 runs 15 residues. Germline V gene data show CDR1 as MNHNS and CDR2 as SASEGT. This CDR3 is CASSERWAGGNEQYF.

This clonotype is identified as medium-sized from frequency. The chain's CDR3 is CSAHGGSSYNEQFF. V usage is TRBV20-1 and J usage is TRBJ2-1. The CDR3 length is 14 residues. Germline CDR1 and CDR2: DFQATT and SNEGSKA (reference sequence).

This chain links TRBV6-6 with TRBJ1-1. The CDR3 covers 14 residues. Germline CDR1 reads MNHNY; CDR2 reads SVGAGI (reference sequence). CDR3 amino acids: CASSLPGGALEAFF.

This clonotype shows up as medium-sized by frequency. The J gene is TRBJ2-3, the V gene TRBV7-9; TCRdb calls TRBD2, which cannot be checked without DNA. Germline loops: CDR1 SEHNR, CDR2 FQNEAQ (reference sequence). The CDR3 has 15 amino acids. The chain's CDR3 is CASSFALAGMDTQYF. The variable domain in full, completed from reference TRBV7-9 and TRBJ2-3, reads DTGVSQNPRHKITKRGQNVTFRCDPISEHNRLYWYRQTLGQGPEFLTYFQNEAQLEKSRLLSDRFSAERPKGSFSTLEIQRTEQGDSAMYLCASSFALAGMDTQYFGPGTRLTVL.